This TCR beta chain was recovered during a study of molecular identifiers for immune sequencing clone quantification. TCRdb re-analysed the PCR reads in MiXCR, keeping a single row per CDR3 protein. The sample carries about 640,000 distinct CDR3 sequences, nearly 20% recorded once. The germline V gene has CDR1 DFQATT and CDR2 SNEGSKA (reference sequence). The CDR3 is 12 residues long. The gene calls are TRBV20-1 and TRBJ1-1; D may be TRBD1 (5 bases). Material: naive CD8+ T cells from blood, with Jurkat cell RNA spiked in. The sample's subset: FACS-sorted CD8+CD4-CCR7+CD45RA+ naive T cells. The clonotype was recovered from a human donor in good health. Some libraries in this study had Jurkat cell RNA spiked in. The CDR3 protein is CGASDWNTEAFF. In DNA form, the CDR3 reads TGCGGGGCCTCCGACTGGAACACTGAAGCTTTCTTT.